This is a list of T cell receptor beta chains from one sample in a study of Ad26.COV2.S vaccination and SARS-CoV-2 variants. Assay used: immunoSEQ multiplex PCR; TCRdb lists only in-frame clones, some missing. Among some 190,000 clones listed, roughly nine tenths were seen once. The sequencing here drew on peripheral blood, taken after recovery from COVID-19. Receptors were obtained from a human donor who had recovered from COVID-19. Each CDR3 is given with its conserved first and last residue. The D gene is left open where the match is weak. Expanded clones get a size class; other rows say once, few or many, or leave the size out.

TRBV30,TRBJ2-7,TRBD1,14,NA,TGTGCCTGGAGTCTCGGACAGGTTGTGGACGAGCAGTACTTC,CAWSLGQVVDEQYF
TRBV5-4,TRBJ2-3,TRBD2,17,few,TGTGCGTACGAGACTAGCGGGGGCAGTGCCGGGGCAGATACGCAGTATTTT,CAYETSGGSAGADTQYF
TRBV15,TRBJ2-7,NA,13,NA,TGTGCCACCAGCAGAGATAATGGGTACGAGCAGTACTTC,CATSRDNGYEQYF
TRBV3-1/TRBV3-2,TRBJ1-4,TRBD1,16,few,TGTGCCAGCAGCCCGTTTCGGACAGGTTCTAATGAAAAACTGTTTTTT,CASSPFRTGSNEKLFF
TRBV7-8,TRBJ1-3,NA,17,NA,TGTGCCAGCAGCCGCGAAGGGGTGGCCCTCTCTGGAAACACCATATATTTT,CASSREGVALSGNTIYF
TRBV9,TRBJ2-2,NA,14,NA,TGTGCCAGCAGCGGGACACTTAACACCGGGGAGCTGTTTTTT,CASSGTLNTGELFF
TRBV7-9,TRBJ1-1,TRBD1,15,NA,TGTGCCAGCAGCTTTACAGGGGCGCGGTACACTGAAGCTTTCTTT,CASSFTGARYTEAFF
TRBV4-1,TRBJ2-7,NA,15,once,TGCGCCAGCAGCCAAGTCGATGCACCCCTCTACGAGCAGTACTTC,CASSQVDAPLYEQYF
TRBV19,TRBJ1-2,NA,15,NA,TGTGCCAGTAGTGGCCTTGGGGGGAGGGACTATGGCTACACCTTC,CASSGLGGRDYGYTF
TRBV12-3/TRBV12-4,TRBJ1-2,NA,12,NA,TGTGCCAGCCAGTCGAGGCTCTATGGCTACACCTTC,CASQSRLYGYTF
TRBV7-9,TRBJ2-1,TRBD2,15,few,TGTGCCAGCAGCTCCCCCGGGACTAGACGCAATGAGCAGTTCTTC,CASSSPGTRRNEQFF
TRBV2,TRBJ1-5,TRBD1,14,NA,TGTGCCAGCAGTGGGGACAGGGAGAAGCAGCCCCAGCATTTT,CASSGDREKQPQHF
TRBV29-1,TRBJ1-2,NA,13,few,TGCAGCGTTGGCCAGGGTGATTACTATGGCTACACCTTC,CSVGQGDYYGYTF
TRBV24-1,TRBJ2-2,TRBD2,17,NA,TGTGCCACCAGTGATCGGGCGGGGGGGCCGAGCACCGGGGAGCTGTTTTTT,CATSDRAGGPSTGELFF
TRBV29-1,TRBJ2-7,NA,17,NA,TGCAGCGTTGCCCCCCGGGACGTCGCGGGTGGCTCCTACGAGCAGTACTTC,CSVAPRDVAGGSYEQYF
TRBV19,TRBJ1-6,NA,17,once,TGTGCCAGTAGTAAGCACAGGGATAGCTCCTATAATTCACCCCTCCACTTT,CASSKHRDSSYNSPLHF
TRBV19,TRBJ2-3,TRBD1,14,NA,TGTGCCAGTAAGTCGACAGGGTGGACAGATACGCAGTATTTT,CASKSTGWTDTQYF
TRBV6-6,TRBJ1-3,NA,15,few,TGTGCCAGCAGTTACTCAGGGAATTCTGGAAACACCATATATTTT,CASSYSGNSGNTIYF
TRBV30,TRBJ2-4,NA,15,NA,TGTGCCTGGAGTGGGGGGACATACGACAAAAACATTCAGTACTTC,CAWSGGTYDKNIQYF
TRBV6-6,TRBJ1-4,NA,14,NA,TGTGCCAGCAGCACCGGGAGCCTAAATGAAAAACTGTTTTTT,CASSTGSLNEKLFF
TRBV2,TRBJ1-5,TRBD1,16,NA,TGTGCCAGCAGTGAGCCCGACAGGGGGGGCAATCAGCCCCAGCATTTT,CASSEPDRGGNQPQHF
TRBV28,TRBJ1-5,NA,18,NA,TGTGCCAGCAGTTTATCAATACCACCGACAGCGCCCAATCAGCCCCAGCATTTT,CASSLSIPPTAPNQPQHF
TRBV12-3/TRBV12-4,TRBJ2-7,NA,13,NA,TGTGCCAGCAGTTCTGACGGTCTTTACGAGCAGTACTTC,CASSSDGLYEQYF
TRBV7-7,TRBJ2-5,NA,13,NA,TGTGCTAGCAGCTTAGGGGTCCGAGAGACCCAGTACTTC,CASSLGVRETQYF
TRBV5-6,TRBJ2-1,NA,14,NA,TGTGCCAGCAGCTTTGGAACAGCCTACAATGAGCAGTTCTTC,CASSFGTAYNEQFF
TRBV2,TRBJ2-4,NA,16,NA,TGTGCCAGCAGTGAGACCCATCAACAAGCCAAAAACATTCAGTACTTC,CASSETHQQAKNIQYF
TRBV7-9,TRBJ1-5,NA,12,NA,TGTGCCAGCACCAGGGGAGGTGGGCCCCAGCATTTT,CASTRGGGPQHF
TRBV6-5,TRBJ2-2,NA,15,NA,TGTGCCAGCAGTTACTCGGGGGGGCAAGGCGGGGAGCTGTTTTTT,CASSYSGGQGGELFF
TRBV30,TRBJ1-1,NA,12,NA,TGTGCCTGGGCCACGGGGGGCACTGAAGCTTTCTTT,CAWATGGTEAFF
TRBV11-1,TRBJ1-1,TRBD1,13,NA,TGTGCCAGCAGCCGGACAGGGCAGGCTGAAGCTTTCTTT,CASSRTGQAEAFF
TRBV28,TRBJ1-4,TRBD1,17,NA,TGTGCCAGCAGTTCCCCCCTCGGGACAGGGGCTAATGAAAAACTGTTTTTT,CASSSPLGTGANEKLFF
TRBV4-1,TRBJ1-2,TRBD1,15,NA,TGCGCCAGCAGCCAACCGGACAGGGCCGGCTATGGCTACACCTTC,CASSQPDRAGYGYTF
TRBV19,TRBJ2-3,NA,14,NA,TGTGCCAGTGCCTCCGGGACCTACACAGATACGCAGTATTTT,CASASGTYTDTQYF
TRBV9,TRBJ1-5,NA,15,NA,TGTGCCAGCAGCGCGGGGGGGGGAAGCAATCAGCCCCAGCATTTT,CASSAGGGSNQPQHF